Listed below are T cell receptor beta chains from one sample, sequenced in a study of shared clonotypes between healthy human individuals. TCRdb's copy holds only in-frame clones and misses some; the assay was immunoSEQ multiplex PCR. The sample lists about 1 million clones, 70% to 80% occurring once. The sample comprised memory CD4+ T cells sorted from blood. The receptors shown here come from a man aged 18 to 29 in good health. CDR3s include the opening cysteine and the closing phenylalanine or tryptophan. D genes are given only for firm matches. Clone size is not always given. Where it is, it says once, few, many or a class for expanded clones.

CDR3 protein: CSVVTGTAQETQYF
CDR3 DNA: TGCAGCGTAGTAACCGGTACAGCGCAAGAGACCCAGTACTTC
clone size: -
D gene: -
V gene: TRBV29-1
J gene: TRBJ2-5
CDR3 length: 14

CDR3 protein: CASSEALIEFF
CDR3 DNA: TGTGCCAGCAGCGAGGCCTTAATCGAATTCTTC
clone size: once
D gene: -
V gene: TRBV9
J gene: TRBJ2-1
CDR3 length: 11

CDR3 protein: CASSLGTSGASSYEQYF
CDR3 DNA: TGTGCCAGCAGCTTAGGGACTAGCGGGGCGAGCTCCTACGAGCAGTACTTC
clone size: -
D gene: TRBD2
V gene: TRBV7-2
J gene: TRBJ2-7
CDR3 length: 17

CDR3 protein: CASSPGLAVLSGNTGELFF
CDR3 DNA: TGTGCCAGCTCACCGGGACTAGCGGTTCTATCTGGGAACACCGGGGAGCTGTTTTTT
clone size: -
D gene: TRBD2
V gene: TRBV18
J gene: TRBJ2-2
CDR3 length: 19

CDR3 protein: CASSPLRGADTQYF
CDR3 DNA: TGTGCCAGCAGCCCCCTCAGGGGGGCAGATACGCAGTATTTT
clone size: -
D gene: -
V gene: TRBV9
J gene: TRBJ2-3
CDR3 length: 14

CDR3 protein: CASSLGVVGDTDTQYF
CDR3 DNA: TGTGCCAGCAGCTTAGGGGTAGTGGGGGACACAGATACGCAGTATTTT
clone size: -
D gene: -
V gene: TRBV11-3
J gene: TRBJ2-3
CDR3 length: 16

CDR3 protein: CASSLASGSSYEQYF
CDR3 DNA: TGTGCCAGCAGCTTAGCTAGCGGGAGTTCCTACGAGCAGTACTTC
clone size: once
D gene: TRBD2
V gene: TRBV7-8
J gene: TRBJ2-7
CDR3 length: 15

CDR3 protein: CASSPDGGIFSYNSPLHF
CDR3 DNA: TGTGCCAGCAGCCCAGATGGGGGGATCTTCTCCTATAATTCACCCCTCCACTTT
clone size: -
D gene: -
V gene: TRBV9
J gene: TRBJ1-6
CDR3 length: 18

CDR3 protein: CASSPGPGQALHF
CDR3 DNA: TGTGCCAGCTCACCAGGACCGGGTCAAGCCCTCCACTTT
clone size: -
D gene: -
V gene: TRBV18
J gene: TRBJ1-6
CDR3 length: 13

CDR3 protein: CASSRLGGGETQYF
CDR3 DNA: TGTGCCAGCAGCAGACTGGGGGGAGGGGAGACCCAGTACTTC
clone size: -
D gene: TRBD2
V gene: TRBV7-6
J gene: TRBJ2-5
CDR3 length: 14

CDR3 protein: CASSEVGPLYGYTF
CDR3 DNA: TGTGCCAGCAGTGAGGTCGGACCGCTCTATGGCTACACCTTC
clone size: -
D gene: -
V gene: TRBV6-1
J gene: TRBJ1-2
CDR3 length: 14

CDR3 protein: CSVADIQETQYF
CDR3 DNA: TGCAGCGTTGCAGACATCCAAGAGACCCAGTACTTC
clone size: -
D gene: -
V gene: TRBV29-1
J gene: TRBJ2-5
CDR3 length: 12

CDR3 protein: CASSHGTGELFF
CDR3 DNA: TGTGCCAGCAGCCACGGGACCGGGGAGCTGTTTTTT
clone size: -
D gene: -
V gene: TRBV7-9
J gene: TRBJ2-2
CDR3 length: 12

CDR3 protein: CASSFAGTSGLNEQFF
CDR3 DNA: TGCGCCAGCAGCTTCGCCGGGACTAGCGGGCTCAATGAGCAGTTCTTC
clone size: -
D gene: TRBD2
V gene: TRBV4-3
J gene: TRBJ2-1
CDR3 length: 16

CDR3 protein: CASSDASGGDNEQFF
CDR3 DNA: TGCGCCAGCAGCGATGCTAGCGGCGGTGACAATGAGCAGTTCTTC
clone size: -
D gene: TRBD2
V gene: TRBV5-1
J gene: TRBJ2-1
CDR3 length: 15

CDR3 protein: CASGLVQGSTDTQYF
CDR3 DNA: TGTGCTAGTGGTTTGGTTCAGGGTAGCACAGATACGCAGTATTTT
clone size: -
D gene: -
V gene: TRBV12-5
J gene: TRBJ2-3
CDR3 length: 15

CDR3 protein: CASSMWDANNYGYTF
CDR3 DNA: TGTGCCAGTAGTATGTGGGATGCGAATAACTATGGCTACACCTTC
clone size: -
D gene: -
V gene: TRBV19
J gene: TRBJ1-2
CDR3 length: 15

CDR3 protein: CASREGLSPSYNEQFF
CDR3 DNA: TGTGCCAGCAGGGAAGGTCTTTCCCCCTCCTACAATGAGCAGTTCTTC
clone size: -
D gene: -
V gene: TRBV6-1
J gene: TRBJ2-1
CDR3 length: 16

CDR3 protein: CASSPFRGQGTEAFF
CDR3 DNA: TGTGCCAGCTCACCATTTAGGGGGCAAGGCACTGAAGCTTTCTTT
clone size: -
D gene: TRBD1
V gene: TRBV18
J gene: TRBJ1-1
CDR3 length: 15

CDR3 protein: CAISSGTSGGTDTQYF
CDR3 DNA: TGTGCCATCAGTAGCGGGACTAGCGGGGGCACAGATACGCAGTATTTT
clone size: -
D gene: TRBD2
V gene: TRBV10-3
J gene: TRBJ2-3
CDR3 length: 16

CDR3 protein: CAWSVPYRTRGPDTQYF
CDR3 DNA: TGTGCCTGGAGTGTACCGTACCGTACCCGGGGTCCAGATACGCAGTATTTT
clone size: -
D gene: -
V gene: TRBV30
J gene: TRBJ2-3
CDR3 length: 17

CDR3 protein: CAWRAGGTNQPQHF
CDR3 DNA: TGTGCCTGGAGGGCAGGGGGGACCAATCAGCCCCAGCATTTT
clone size: -
D gene: TRBD1
V gene: TRBV30
J gene: TRBJ1-5
CDR3 length: 14

CDR3 protein: CASSSDYTGELFF
CDR3 DNA: TGCGCCAGCAGCTCGGACTACACCGGGGAGCTGTTTTTT
clone size: once
D gene: -
V gene: TRBV5-1
J gene: TRBJ2-2
CDR3 length: 13

CDR3 protein: CASSLGGDTQYF
CDR3 DNA: TGTGCCAGCAGCTTAGGAGGAGATACGCAGTATTTT
clone size: -
D gene: -
V gene: TRBV11-2
J gene: TRBJ2-3
CDR3 length: 12

CDR3 protein: CASSLGVRGTGALREQYF
CDR3 DNA: TGCGCCAGCAGCTTGGGGGTGCGGGGGACAGGGGCCCTACGCGAGCAGTACTTC
clone size: -
D gene: TRBD1
V gene: TRBV5-1
J gene: TRBJ2-7
CDR3 length: 18

CDR3 protein: CASSLGQDNEKLFF
CDR3 DNA: TGTGCCAGCAGCCTGGGACAGGATAATGAAAAACTGTTTTTT
clone size: -
D gene: TRBD1
V gene: TRBV7-2
J gene: TRBJ1-4
CDR3 length: 14